A selection of T cell receptor beta chains follows, all from one sample in a study of OX40 agonist ivuxolimab in advanced cancers. Assay: immunoSEQ multiplex PCR; the TCRdb copy retains only in-frame clones and omits some. The table has some 62,000 clones, 80% to 95% seen once. Sequencing was performed on CD4+ or CD8+ T cells sorted from blood, taken in a trial of the OX40 agonist ivuxolimab. Receptors were obtained from an adult with an advanced solid tumor such as melanoma, head and neck, liver or kidney cancer. Both conserved end residues are part of each CDR3. A D gene is named only where the DNA matches it firmly. The size field is filled for only some rows; it gives once, few, many or a size class.

CDR3 length: 15; V gene: TRBV4-1; J gene: TRBJ1-1; D gene: TRBD1; clone size: NA; CDR3 protein: CASSQDRQGVTEAFF; CDR3 DNA: TGCGCCAGCAGCCAAGATCGACAGGGGGTCACTGAAGCTTTCTTT
CDR3 length: 14; V gene: TRBV6-5; J gene: TRBJ2-7; D gene: NA; clone size: NA; CDR3 protein: CASSYALVPYEQYF; CDR3 DNA: TGTGCCAGCAGTTACGCCCTCGTTCCCTACGAGCAGTACTTC
CDR3 length: 16; V gene: TRBV4-3; J gene: TRBJ2-1; D gene: NA; clone size: NA; CDR3 protein: CASSPGTAYSYNEQFF; CDR3 DNA: TGCGCCAGCAGCCCCGGGACTGCCTACTCCTACAATGAGCAGTTCTTC
CDR3 length: 13; V gene: TRBV7-6; J gene: TRBJ2-7; D gene: NA; clone size: NA; CDR3 protein: CASSLGRAYEQYF; CDR3 DNA: TGTGCCAGCAGCTTAGGACGGGCCTACGAGCAGTACTTC
CDR3 length: 18; V gene: TRBV28; J gene: TRBJ2-7; D gene: TRBD2; clone size: few; CDR3 protein: CASSPWTSGGPSAYEQYF; CDR3 DNA: TGTGCCAGCAGTCCATGGACTAGCGGGGGTCCTTCCGCCTACGAGCAGTACTTC
CDR3 length: 13; V gene: TRBV11-3; J gene: TRBJ2-7; D gene: NA; clone size: NA; CDR3 protein: CASSPRLEEEQYF; CDR3 DNA: TGTGCCAGCAGCCCGAGACTAGAGGAGGAGCAGTACTTC
CDR3 length: 15; V gene: TRBV4-2; J gene: TRBJ2-2; D gene: NA; clone size: NA; CDR3 protein: CASSTRGTNTGELFF; CDR3 DNA: TGTGCCAGCAGCACTCGGGGGACGAACACCGGGGAGCTGTTTTTT
CDR3 length: 15; V gene: TRBV7-9; J gene: TRBJ2-7; D gene: NA; clone size: NA; CDR3 protein: CASSLSPESSYEQYF; CDR3 DNA: TGTGCCAGCAGTCTGTCCCCGGAAAGCTCCTACGAGCAGTACTTC
CDR3 length: 15; V gene: TRBV4-3; J gene: TRBJ2-5; D gene: TRBD1; clone size: NA; CDR3 protein: CASSQDLRGPETQYF; CDR3 DNA: TGCGCCAGCAGCCAAGATCTGAGGGGGCCGGAGACCCAGTACTTC
CDR3 length: 14; V gene: TRBV4-1; J gene: TRBJ2-3; D gene: NA; clone size: NA; CDR3 protein: CASSQGDSTDTQYF; CDR3 DNA: TGCGCCAGCAGCCAAGGGGATAGCACAGATACGCAGTATTTT
CDR3 length: 17; V gene: TRBV2; J gene: TRBJ2-2; D gene: TRBD1; clone size: NA; CDR3 protein: CASSGPGQAVLGGELFF; CDR3 DNA: TGTGCCAGCAGTGGACCGGGACAGGCAGTTTTGGGCGGGGAGCTGTTTTTT
CDR3 length: 18; V gene: TRBV7-8; J gene: TRBJ2-7; D gene: TRBD2; clone size: NA; CDR3 protein: CASSLLMLAGDLSYEQYF; CDR3 DNA: TGTGCCAGCAGTTTGTTGATGCTAGCGGGAGACCTCTCCTACGAGCAGTACTTC
CDR3 length: 17; V gene: TRBV19; J gene: TRBJ1-3; D gene: NA; clone size: NA; CDR3 protein: CASTPFRGIVSGNTIYF; CDR3 DNA: TGTGCCAGTACCCCGTTTCGGGGTATCGTCTCTGGAAACACCATATATTTT
CDR3 length: 14; V gene: TRBV5-1; J gene: TRBJ2-5; D gene: TRBD2; clone size: NA; CDR3 protein: CACPNGRAWETQYF; CDR3 DNA: TGCGCCTGCCCTAATGGGAGGGCCTGGGAGACCCAGTACTTC
CDR3 length: 15; V gene: TRBV11-3; J gene: TRBJ2-7; D gene: TRBD2; clone size: NA; CDR3 protein: CASSSWTSGTYEQYF; CDR3 DNA: TGTGCCAGCAGCTCGTGGACTAGCGGGACCTACGAGCAGTACTTC
CDR3 length: 15; V gene: TRBV11-1; J gene: TRBJ2-1; D gene: TRBD2; clone size: NA; CDR3 protein: CASSLDGGRGNEQFF; CDR3 DNA: TGTGCCAGCAGCTTAGACGGCGGGAGAGGCAATGAGCAGTTCTTC
CDR3 length: 15; V gene: TRBV5-1; J gene: TRBJ2-7; D gene: TRBD2; clone size: NA; CDR3 protein: CASSPGLAPTYEQYF; CDR3 DNA: TGCGCCAGCAGCCCGGGACTAGCGCCAACCTACGAGCAGTACTTC
CDR3 length: 13; V gene: TRBV7-9; J gene: TRBJ2-2; D gene: TRBD2; clone size: once; CDR3 protein: CASQREGPGELFF; CDR3 DNA: TGTGCCAGTCAGCGGGAGGGCCCCGGGGAGCTGTTTTTT
CDR3 length: 15; V gene: TRBV5-1; J gene: TRBJ2-1; D gene: TRBD1; clone size: once; CDR3 protein: CASSLGQGSYNEQFF; CDR3 DNA: TGCGCCAGCAGCTTGGGACAGGGGTCCTACAATGAGCAGTTCTTC
CDR3 length: 12; V gene: TRBV27; J gene: TRBJ2-7; D gene: NA; clone size: NA; CDR3 protein: CASSPTLYEQYF; CDR3 DNA: TGTGCCAGCAGTCCCACCTTGTACGAGCAGTACTTC
CDR3 length: 15; V gene: TRBV4-1; J gene: TRBJ2-5; D gene: NA; clone size: NA; CDR3 protein: CASSQDRRSQETQYF; CDR3 DNA: TGCGCCAGCAGCCAAGATCGGCGGTCACAAGAGACCCAGTACTTC
CDR3 length: 15; V gene: TRBV28; J gene: TRBJ1-2; D gene: NA; clone size: once; CDR3 protein: CASSLPGTGFYGYTF; CDR3 DNA: TGTGCCAGCAGTTTACCCGGGACGGGGTTTTATGGCTACACCTTC
CDR3 length: 16; V gene: TRBV5-1; J gene: TRBJ1-1; D gene: NA; clone size: NA; CDR3 protein: CASSTYQSNLNTEAFF; CDR3 DNA: TGCGCCAGCAGTACCTATCAAAGCAATCTGAACACTGAAGCTTTCTTT